Following are 20 T cell receptor beta chains from one sample sequenced in a study of blood T cells in healthy people across ages. Using a J-beta primer mix together with a sample-barcoded 5' primer, a second PCR was run for roughly 6 to 11 cycles. TCRdb re-derived calls from the 5' RACE reads in MiXCR, one entry per CDR3 protein. The sample lists around 1,600,000 distinct CDR3 sequences; 42% were seen once. Sequenced: blood. All receptors come from a woman younger than 35 in good health.

Here the CDR3 reads CASSPNTYEQYF. DNA of the CDR3: TGTGCCAGCAGTCCCAATACCTACGAGCAGTACTTC. The chain joins TRBV27 to TRBJ2-7; D gene unclear. V was clipped by 5 bases and J by 2 bases, with 7 bases between them. CDR1 and CDR2 from the germline V gene are MNHEY and SMNVEV (reference sequence). CDR3 length: 12 residues.

The chain links TRBV27 to TRBJ2-3, with D hard to call. Germline lookup yields CDR1 MNHEY and CDR2 SMNVEV (reference sequence). V shed 8 bases and J shed 0 bases, with 12 bases lying between them. The CDR3 length is 14 residues. The CDR3 DNA reads as TGTGCCAGCGCGGTTCACGGAAGCACAGATACGCAGTATTTT. It is translated as CASAVHGSTDTQYF.

This clonotype was picked up many times. The chain carries TRBV12-3 or TRBV12-4 and TRBJ2-7; D remains unclear. The CDR3 spans 12 residues. Between the trimmed V and J ends, which lost 1 base and 3 bases, there was a span of 4 bases. CDR3 coding DNA: TGTGCCAGCAGTTTAGGGTTCTACGAGCAGTACTTC. It encodes CASSLGFYEQYF.

This clonotype was observed a single time. The chain employs TRBV29-1 and TRBJ2-1, with D perhaps matching TRBD2 (6 bases). The V gene's germline CDR1 is SQVTM and CDR2 ANQGSEA. V lost 7 bases, J lost 4 bases, and 14 bases lay in between. The CDR3 loop spans 13 amino acids. As DNA, the CDR3 is TGCAGCGCAACCATCGCGGGGTACAATGAGCAGTTCTTC. Its translation is CSATIAGYNEQFF.

V usage is TRBV12-3 or TRBV12-4 and J usage is TRBJ2-1, with 8 bases matching TRBD1. V was pared by 3 bases and J by 6 bases, with 13 bases of the junction left unmatched. The CDR3 is 17 amino acids. CDR3 protein: CASSFGLWTGSGNEQFF. CDR3 coding DNA: TGTGCCAGCAGTTTTGGACTTTGGACAGGGTCCGGCAATGAGCAGTTCTTC.

This clonotype was recorded many times. The chain couples TRBV7-2 to TRBJ2-7; D is possibly TRBD1 (5 bases). The CDR3 is made up of 12 amino acids. Trimming left V 4 bases short and J 3 bases short, with 7 bases between. Germline V gene lookup returns CDR1 SGHTA and CDR2 FQGNSA. DNA for the CDR3: TGTGCCAGCAGCTCGGACAACTACGAGCAGTACTTC. Translated, it gives CASSSDNYEQYF.

In its sample, this clonotype was seen a few times. One base away lies a much larger clone, so this may be a sequencing read error. V is TRBV20-1 and J is TRBJ1-2, with D uncertain. This CDR3 spans 13 amino acids. Germline CDR1 reads DFQATT; CDR2 reads SNEGSKA (reference sequence). Trimming took 0 bases from V and 3 from J, leaving 8 bases between them. This CDR3 reads CSARDPVHYGYTF. The CDR3 DNA reads as TGCAGTGCTAGAGATCCGGTTCACTATGGCTACACCTTC.

The chain employs TRBV6-6 and TRBJ1-5, with D unclear. Trimming stripped 6 bases from V and 2 bases from J, with 11 bases between. The CDR3 is made up of 14 amino acids. In germline, CDR1 is MNHNY, CDR2 SVGAGI (reference sequence). The CDR3 reads CASSSSTGNQPQHF. The DNA of the CDR3 is TGTGCCAGCAGCTCCTCTACTGGCAATCAGCCCCAGCATTTT.

The rearrangement joins TRBV6-7 to TRBJ2-1, with D perhaps TRBD1 or TRBD2 (5 bases each). Being an ORF, TRBV6-7 has a function that is uncertain. CDR3 size: 13 residues. V lost 11 bases and J lost 6, with 17 bases in between. Here the CDR3 DNA reads TGTGCCTGCTATACGGGGCAGGTCAATGAGCAGTTCTTC. As protein: CACYTGQVNEQFF.

The chain links TRBV6-5 to TRBJ1-2; tentatively, D is TRBD1 (5 bases). Germline V gene data show CDR1 as MNHEY and CDR2 as SVGAGI. V was trimmed by 7 bases and J by 8 bases, leaving 17 bases between them. The CDR3 totals 13 residues. This CDR3 is CASKPQGLEGYTF. In DNA form, the CDR3 reads TGTGCCAGCAAGCCCCAGGGTTTAGAAGGCTACACCTTC.

V usage is TRBV28 and J usage is TRBJ1-1; no firm D call. The length of the CDR3 is 16 residues. Germline CDR1 reads MDHEN; CDR2 reads SYDVKM. Between the trimmed V and J ends, which lost 5 bases and 1 base, there was a span of 17 bases. CDR3 DNA sequence: TGTGCCAGCAGTGCGCCAAGGGCAGGTAGGAACACTGAAGCTTTCTTT. Its protein is CASSAPRAGRNTEAFF.

This clonotype was counted at least ten times. CDR3 sequence: CASSPTSGGLYNEQFF. Here the CDR3 DNA reads TGTGCCAGCAGCCCGACTAGCGGGGGGCTTTACAATGAGCAGTTCTTC. V gene TRBV7-9 combines with J gene TRBJ2-1; 13 bases are shared with TRBD2. The CDR3 consists of 16 residues. Germline V gene data show CDR1 as SEHNR and CDR2 as FQNEAQ (reference sequence). V trimming: 5 bases; J trimming: 4 bases; junction bases outside the gene matches: 5.

This chain joins TRBV6-2 or TRBV6-3 and TRBJ2-5; D may be TRBD2 (6 bases). The length of the CDR3 is 15 residues. Trimming pared 3 bases from V and 4 bases from J, leaving 15 bases between. Germline CDR1 MNHEY, CDR2 SVGEGT. The CDR3 DNA is TGTGCCAGCAGTTATACCGGGCCGCGGGGAGAGACCCAGTACTTC. Amino acids: CASSYTGPRGETQYF.

The rearrangement joins TRBV20-1 to TRBJ1-2; D remains ambiguous. There are 13 residues in the CDR3. V lost 0 bases, J lost 4 bases, and 9 bases lay in between. The V gene's germline CDR1 is DFQATT and CDR2 SNEGSKA (reference sequence). This CDR3 reads CSARDRSSYGYTF. CDR3 coding DNA: TGCAGTGCTAGAGACAGGAGCAGCTATGGCTACACCTTC.

This clonotype was observed a handful of times. The chain is built from TRBV7-2 and TRBJ2-7, with D perhaps TRBD2 (7 bases). Germline CDR1 is SGHTA and CDR2 is FQGNSA. CDR3 size: 15 residues. Trimming removed 6 bases from V and 3 bases from J, with 18 bases in between. The CDR3 nucleotides read TGTGCCAGCAGTTGGGGGGGAACAGGGAACTACGAGCAGTACTTC. This gives the protein CASSWGGTGNYEQYF. The full variable domain, in which reference TRBV7-2 and TRBJ2-7 provide the parts outside the CDR3, is GAGVSQSPSNKVTEKGKDVELRCDPISGHTALYWYRQSLGQGLEFLIYFQGNSAPDKSGLPSDRFSAERTGGSVSTLTIQRTQQEDSAVYLCASSWGGTGNYEQYFGPGTRLTVT.

A few counts support this clonotype. In DNA, the CDR3 is TGCGCCAGCAGCCTTCGGGCAGGGGGCTCGACTAATGAAAAACTGTTTTTT. It translates to CASSLRAGGSTNEKLFF. V usage is TRBV4-3 and J usage is TRBJ1-4; 8 bases match TRBD1. CDR3 length equals 17 residues. V was clipped by 4 bases and J by 2 bases; unmatched bases: 9. Germline V gene data show CDR1 as LGHNA and CDR2 as YSLEER.

The chain is built from TRBV20-1 and TRBJ1-5; 9 nucleotides match TRBD1. The CDR3 has 13 residues. CDR1 DFQATT and CDR2 SNEGSKA come from the germline V gene (reference sequence). The CDR3 DNA is TGCAGCGTTGGACAGGGGCTAGGTCAGCCCCAGCATTTT. It is translated as CSVGQGLGQPQHF.

The chain couples TRBV9 to TRBJ2-4; 10 bases line up with TRBD2. The end of the DNA fits TRBJ2-5 better, so the J call may be wrong. CDR3 size: 17 residues. Per germline, CDR1 SGDLS and CDR2 YYNGEE. CDR3 sequence reads: CASSVGASGSLGETQYF. As DNA, the CDR3 is TGTGCCAGCAGCGTAGGGGCTAGCGGGAGTCTCGGAGAGACCCAGTACTTC.

The chain uses TRBV11-2 and TRBJ2-5, with 7 nucleotides matching TRBD1. The CDR3 contains 16 residues. Germline V CDR1 and CDR2: SGHAT, FQNNGV. V gave up 2 bases and J gave up 11 bases; unmatched junction bases: 17. In nucleotides, the CDR3 is TGTGCCAGCAGCTTACTTCCCAGGGGGACGTACAATGAGCAGTACTTC. Protein product: CASSLLPRGTYNEQYF.

This clonotype occurred a few times. The chain employs TRBV4-1 and TRBJ1-1; TRBD1 might be the D (6 bases). The CDR3 extends over 15 amino acids. V shed 3 bases and J shed 4 bases, with 15 bases lying between them. CDR1 is MGHRA and CDR2 is YSYEKL in the germline V gene. The CDR3 nucleotides are TGCGCCAGCAGCCACCCTACAGGGATAACCACTGAAGCTTTCTTT. This gives the protein CASSHPTGITTEAFF.